The T cell receptor (beta chain) under discussion was sequenced for a study of sequential checkpoint blockade in melanoma (dated by TCRdb to about 2019). General notes on the study: Patients were assigned by 1:1 randomization to either first-line nivolumab followed by ipilimumab (arm A) or ipilimumab followed by nivolumab (arm B). Maintenance nivolumab was given following each of the two trial sequences.

Taken with the paper, the label for treatment or condition translates to: randomized to nivolumab then ipilimumab (arm A) or the reverse (arm B). Prior DNA-damaging chemotherapy had not been received by any trial patient. Thawed PBMCs were sorted on a FACS Aria II flow cytometer to isolate live CD3+CD8+ cells negative for CD19 and CD56. Samples came from patients with melanoma in CheckMate 064, a randomized, open-label phase II trial of sequential checkpoint blockade. Peripheral blood mononuclear cells were collected by leukapheresis, purified using Ficoll-Paque, and frozen in human serum containing around 10% DMSO. Right after sorting, the blood CD3+CD8+ cells were verified to be >98% pure, and DNA extraction followed. CDR1 and CDR2 were assigned from the germline V gene (reference sequence) as PRHDT and FYEKMQ. The CDR3 holds 16 amino acids from the cysteine to the phenylalanine. Only CDR3 DNA is held: 48 bases, read in frame from base 1. A distance of 11 bases separates the germline ends of V and J, which lose 0 bases and 0 bases respectively.

Comment on this clone: This receptor's antigen is unknown. The sample holds no much larger clone one base away, and base qualities are not on file.

On the study overall, not on this receptor specifically: Larger, independent patient cohorts are needed to validate the response-prediction model that combines TCR metrics and mutation burden.

TCRbeta CDR3 regions were immunosequenced from genomic DNA with the immunoSEQ Assay. Before high-throughput sequencing, the genomic DNA was amplified using bias-controlled multiplex PCR. In the original analysis: To quantify the absolute abundance of each unique TCRbeta CDR3 region, the sequences were collapsed and filtered. Clonality was defined as 1 minus Pielou's evenness and was calculated using productive rearrangements only. Clones with significantly greater frequencies in on-treatment versus baseline samples were identified using a previously published method. TCRdb took over this immuneACCESS table, retaining in-frame rearrangements with V and J assigned. Such tables are incomplete; in checked studies, under half of the missing clones stem from an unresolved V gene, and the remainder is unexplained. The V and J calls and the clone size are those of that table, but D and trimming were determined from the DNA. The sample yields roughly 18,000 clones; approximately 58% were counted once. The ten largest account for roughly 15% of the sample.

This receptor was identified in a human donor with melanoma. The starting material was CD8+ T cells sorted from blood (inferred from file names), obtained from a patient given nivolumab and ipilimumab in sequence. The rearranged segments are TRBV13 and TRBJ1-2; the D gene cannot be named for sure. Read as DNA, the sequence is TGTGCCAGCAGCTTAGGCGGCGGAAAAACTAACTATGGCTACACCTTC. Its protein is CASSLGGGKTNYGYTF.